These T cell receptor beta chains were read from a single sample in a study of blood T cell repertoires in COVID-19. The table came from immunoSEQ multiplex PCR; TCRdb's copy has only in-frame clones and leaves some out. The data show under 200,000 clones, with about nine tenths seen just once and about a tenth held by the top ten. The sample comprised peripheral blood. The receptors stem from a woman aged 60 to 75 with COVID-19, enrolled during active disease. CDR3s include the opening cysteine and the closing phenylalanine or tryptophan. D genes are given only for firm matches. Rows give clone size only sometimes, using once, few, many, or a class for an expanded clone.

j_gene	abundance	v_gene	d_gene	CDR3aa	CDR3nt
TRBJ1-3	once	TRBV28	-	CASRVAGVAGNTIYF	TGTGCCAGCAGAGTCGCAGGGGTCGCTGGAAACACCATATATTTT
TRBJ1-3	few	TRBV28	TRBD1	CASSPYEGAYSGNTIYF	TGTGCCAGCAGCCCCTACGAGGGGGCATACTCTGGAAACACCATATATTTT
TRBJ2-5	-	TRBV7-6	TRBD2	CASSLGTSGQETQYF	TGTGCCAGCAGCTTAGGAACTAGCGGTCAAGAGACCCAGTACTTC
TRBJ2-1	-	TRBV27	-	CASSPSTYNEQFF	TGTGCCAGCAGTCCGAGTACCTACAATGAGCAGTTCTTC
TRBJ2-3	-	TRBV11-3	TRBD1	CASSPRQGATDTQYF	TGTGCCAGCAGCCCGCGACAGGGGGCTACAGATACGCAGTATTTT
TRBJ2-1	-	TRBV6-1	TRBD2	CASSEFGTSGRTYNEQFF	TGTGCCAGCAGTGAATTCGGGACTAGCGGGAGGACATACAATGAGCAGTTCTTC
TRBJ1-1	-	TRBV27	TRBD1	CASSPPQGTNTEAFF	TGTGCCAGCAGCCCCCCACAGGGGACGAACACTGAAGCTTTCTTT
TRBJ1-1	-	TRBV19	TRBD1	CASSTHRGVTEAFF	TGTGCCAGTAGTACCCACAGGGGTGTGACTGAAGCTTTCTTT
TRBJ2-5	-	TRBV29-1	-	CSVTGAQETQYF	TGCAGCGTGACAGGAGCACAAGAGACCCAGTACTTC
TRBJ2-1	-	TRBV6-4	TRBD2	CASSDPAGGNEQFF	TGTGCCAGCAGTGACCCCGCCGGGGGGAATGAGCAGTTCTTC
TRBJ2-1	-	TRBV29-1	-	CSVERSADNEQFF	TGCAGCGTTGAAAGGAGCGCCGACAATGAGCAGTTCTTC
TRBJ2-7	-	TRBV4-3	-	CASSDRLGREQYF	TGCGCCAGCAGCGACCGACTAGGTCGCGAGCAGTACTTC
TRBJ2-3	once	TRBV6-2/TRBV6-3	TRBD1	CASSYSRDSITDTQYF	TGTGCCAGCAGTTACAGCCGGGACAGCATCACAGATACGCAGTATTTT
TRBJ2-7	-	TRBV6-6	-	CASSLGDTSYEQYF	TGTGCCAGCAGTTTAGGGGACACTAGCTACGAGCAGTACTTC
TRBJ1-5	-	TRBV28	-	CASSPGGVSNQPQHF	TGTGCCAGCAGCCCGGGGGGGGTTAGCAATCAGCCCCAGCATTTT
TRBJ1-3	-	TRBV29-1	TRBD1	CSGRTGEDTIYF	TGCAGCGGCAGGACAGGGGAAGACACCATATATTTT
TRBJ1-4	-	TRBV7-2	-	CASSTKGFWGNEKLFF	TGTGCCAGCAGTACAAAGGGGTTTTGGGGTAATGAAAAACTGTTTTTT
TRBJ2-5	-	TRBV9	TRBD2	CASSAYPSGREETQYF	TGTGCCAGCAGCGCCTACCCTAGCGGGAGAGAGGAGACCCAGTACTTC
TRBJ2-7	-	TRBV19	TRBD2	CASSPNSGSSYEQYF	TGTGCCAGTAGTCCTAATAGCGGGAGCTCCTACGAGCAGTACTTC
TRBJ1-1	few	TRBV9	TRBD1	CASSVQGGTEAFF	TGTGCCAGCAGCGTGCAGGGGGGCACTGAAGCTTTCTTT
TRBJ2-1	-	TRBV4-1	-	CASSQERTTDEQFF	TGCGCCAGCAGCCAAGAAAGGACTACGGATGAGCAGTTCTTC
TRBJ2-1	-	TRBV24-1	-	CATSDPRGVGRGEQFF	TGTGCCACCAGTGACCCCAGGGGAGTTGGTCGGGGTGAGCAGTTCTTC
TRBJ2-1	once	TRBV5-5	-	CASSYFRRLSSYNEQFF	TGTGCCAGCAGCTATTTCAGGCGATTGAGCTCCTACAATGAGCAGTTCTTC
TRBJ2-5	-	TRBV6-5	TRBD1	CASSYSGTVPQETQYF	TGTGCCAGCAGTTACTCGGGGACAGTACCACAAGAGACCCAGTACTTC
TRBJ2-1	-	TRBV11-3	TRBD2	CASSARLAGVNEQFF	TGTGCCAGCAGCGCGAGACTAGCGGGAGTGAATGAGCAGTTCTTC
TRBJ2-7	-	TRBV4-1	-	CASSSLAAYEQYF	TGCGCCAGCAGCTCCTTGGCAGCCTACGAGCAGTACTTC
TRBJ1-2	-	TRBV28	-	CASSFSGGNYGYTF	TGTGCCAGCAGTTTCTCCGGGGGGAACTATGGCTACACCTTC
TRBJ1-1	-	TRBV19	-	CASSIWGEAFF	TGTGCCAGTAGTATTTGGGGCGAAGCTTTCTTT
TRBJ1-4	-	TRBV3-1/TRBV3-2	TRBD1	CASSPEQDRELKKLFF	TGTGCCAGCAGCCCAGAGCAGGACAGGGAGTTGAAAAAACTGTTTTTT